A selection of T cell receptor beta chains follows, all from one sample in a study of siplizumab effects on memory and regulatory T cells. Data came from immunoSEQ multiplex PCR; TCRdb stores just in-frame clones and leaves some out. Of some 100,000 clones listed, 92% were seen once; the top ten hold around 12%. The specimen was non-Treg CD4+ T cells sorted from blood. Receptors originate from a human donor in good health. CDR3s include the opening cysteine and the closing phenylalanine or tryptophan. D genes are given only for firm matches. Where a row states a size, it is once, few, many or the class of an expanded clone; other rows omit it.

V	D	J	size	DNA	CDR3
TRBV7-6	TRBD2	TRBJ2-1	.	TGTGCCAGCAGTTCGACTAGCGGGAGGTCCAATGAGCAGTTCTTC	CASSSTSGRSNEQFF
TRBV19	TRBD1	TRBJ2-1	.	TGTGCCAGTAGTATAATGGGGACAGGGGGCTTCTACAATGAGCAGTTCTTC	CASSIMGTGGFYNEQFF
TRBV27	.	TRBJ2-1	once	TGTGCCAGCAGTTCGGGACCGAGCCCCTACAATGAGCAGTTCTTC	CASSSGPSPYNEQFF
TRBV7-2	TRBD2	TRBJ2-1	.	TGTGCCAGCAGCGTTCGACTAGCGGATCACAATGAGCAGTTCTTC	CASSVRLADHNEQFF
TRBV19	TRBD1	TRBJ1-1	few	TGTGCCAGTAGTCCCCAGACAGGGTTAGAAGCTTTCTTT	CASSPQTGLEAFF
TRBV30	TRBD2	TRBJ2-5	.	TGTGCCTGGACGAGGGGGACTAGCCAAGAGACCCAGTACTTC	CAWTRGTSQETQYF
TRBV19	TRBD2	TRBJ2-3	.	TGTGCCAGTAGTATGAAAGCGGGGCCCCCCACAGATACGCAGTATTTT	CASSMKAGPPTDTQYF
TRBV19	.	TRBJ1-4	once	TGTGCCAGTAGTATGGAGGGGACACCTACCGCCAATGAAAAACTGTTTTTT	CASSMEGTPTANEKLFF
TRBV2	TRBD2	TRBJ2-3	.	TGTGCCAGCAGGATGGGGGGGACTAGTGCAGATACGCAGTATTTT	CASRMGGTSADTQYF
TRBV4-2	TRBD2	TRBJ2-7	.	TGTGCCAGCAGCCAAGATCTGACTAGCGGGACCCACTACGAGCAGTACTTC	CASSQDLTSGTHYEQYF
TRBV29-1	.	TRBJ1-4	.	TGCAGCGTTCGGGTCAGTCAAGGGGAAAAACTGTTTTTT	CSVRVSQGEKLFF
TRBV30	.	TRBJ1-2	once	TGTGCCTCCAGTATCGGACCTGGGGGTGGTAACTATGGCTACACCTTC	CASSIGPGGGNYGYTF
TRBV21-1	.	TRBJ2-3	.	TGTGCCAGCAGCGAACGGACTAGCCTGGATACGCAGTATTTT	CASSERTSLDTQYF
TRBV28	.	TRBJ2-7	once	TGTGCCAGCAGTTTCCGGGGCCTCTCCTACGAGCAGTACTTC	CASSFRGLSYEQYF
TRBV28	.	TRBJ1-5	.	TGTGCCAGCAGTTTGCTGGGACAGCCCCAGCATTTT	CASSLLGQPQHF
TRBV7-8	TRBD2	TRBJ2-7	.	TGTGCCAGCAGCTTTAGCGGGAGTTTCTACGAGCAGTACTTC	CASSFSGSFYEQYF
TRBV5-5	.	TRBJ1-1	.	TGTGCCAGCAGCTCCCTCTGGGCGAACACTGAAGCTTTCTTT	CASSSLWANTEAFF
TRBV28	TRBD1	TRBJ1-2	.	TGTGCCCGGGAGGGGACAGGGGAAGGGCCCAGTGGTGACTATGGCTACACCTTC	CAREGTGEGPSGDYGYTF
TRBV7-2	.	TRBJ2-1	few	TGTGCCAGCAGTTATGCTGGGGCGATGCAGTTCTTC	CASSYAGAMQFF